Detailed here is one T cell receptor (beta chain). Its antigen is undetermined. The data were taken from a study of T cells in placental villitis. Overall study results and limits: CMV cases had CMV-specific clone frequency approximately 0.011 versus 0.001 in villitis of unknown etiology. Bulk sequencing could not separate T cell subsets or maternal from fetal cells.

A few cytomegalovirus and one Toxoplasma gondii villitis placentae were included. Infectious villitis cases involved smaller fetuses, preterm delivery, or a couple of intrauterine demises. This CDR3 has 15 residues. Per the germline V gene, CDR1 is GTSNPN and CDR2 is SVGIG (reference sequence). J gave up 3 bases and V 8 bases, and 11 bases lay outside the gene matches. The immunoSEQ assay was v4. Clones were read by immunoSEQ multiplex PCR, and TCRdb kept only the in-frame ones, dropping some. The data hold around 3,100 clones, with around 75% observed a single time. The gene calls are TRBV30 and TRBJ1-3; 9 nucleotides agree with TRBD1. Sequences were obtained from placental tissue containing maternal and fetal cells. The sequence derives from a human patient with infectious villitis; the placental T cells may come from both mother and fetus. Written as DNA, the CDR3 is TGTGCCGGTTGGGGACAGGGATGGAATGGAAACACCATATATTTT. Its translation is CAGWGQGWNGNTIYF. Full variable domain (remainder filled in from reference TRBV30 and TRBJ1-3): SQTIHQWPATLVQPVGSPLSLECTVEGTSNPNLYWYRQAAGRGLQLLFYSVGIGQISSEVPQNLSASRPQDRQFILSSKKLLLSDSGFYLCAGWGQGWNGNTIYFGEGSWLTVV.